The entry that follows covers one T cell receptor beta chain sequence. Its antigen is currently unknown. This specimen belongs to a study of cytomegalovirus exposure and HLA in healthy donors. The study ran its PCR with 60 Vbeta and 13 Jbeta primers. Using immunoSEQ multiplex PCR, the repertoire was profiled, and TCRdb retains in-frame clones only, with some absent. Of about 210,000 clones in the sample, more than 70% were seen once. The length of the CDR3 is 15 residues. The germline gives CDR1 KGHSH, CDR2 LQKENI. V was pared by 3 bases and J by 5 bases, with 14 bases between. Findings and limits, study-wide: Presence/absence analysis assumed near-uniform sequencing depth across donors.

This receptor was identified in a man aged 40-55 years in good health and CMV-seropositive. The genes are TRBV18 and TRBJ2-1; D possibly corresponds to TRBD1 (5 bases). Sequenced sample: PBMCs. CDR3 loop: CASSPFGHANNEQFF. CDR3 nucleotide sequence: TGTGCCAGCTCACCTTTCGGACACGCTAACAATGAGCAGTTCTTC. Filled out from reference TRBV18 and TRBJ2-1, the complete variable domain reads NAGVMQNPRHLVRRRGQEARLRCSPMKGHSHVYWYRQLPEEGLKFMVYLQKENIIDESGMPKERFSAEFPKEGPSILRIQQVVRGDSAAYFCASSPFGHANNEQFFGPGTRLTVL.